The rows below give T cell receptor beta chains drawn from one sample of a study of cytomegalovirus exposure and HLA in healthy donors. Only in-frame clones appear in the TCRdb table, and some are missing; sequencing was by immunoSEQ multiplex PCR. Seen here are 37,000 or so clones, roughly 79% observed once, and the top ten hold roughly 10%. Sequencing was done on a sample of PBMCs. These receptor sequences come from a woman aged 40 to 50 in good health and CMV-seronegative. Each CDR3 is given with its conserved first and last residue. The D gene is left open where the match is weak. Rows give clone size only sometimes, using once, few, many, or a class for an expanded clone.

V gene	clone size	J gene	D gene	CDR3 DNA	CDR3 protein
TRBV5-1	.	TRBJ2-1	TRBD1	TGCGCCAGCAGCTTGGGATGGACAGGGGAAAACAATGAGCAGTTCTTC	CASSLGWTGENNEQFF
TRBV4-3	.	TRBJ1-1	TRBD1	TGCGCCAGCAGCACCAGGGACAGTCCAGCTTTCTTT	CASSTRDSPAFF
TRBV6-5	.	TRBJ1-6	TRBD1	TGTGCCAGCAGTTCGGGACAGAATTCACCCCTCCACTTT	CASSSGQNSPLHF
TRBV2	.	TRBJ2-5	TRBD1	TGTGCCAGCAGTGACACAGGGGCAGAGACCCAGTACTTC	CASSDTGAETQYF
TRBV4-1	.	TRBJ2-3	.	TGCGCCAGCAGCCAAGACTCCGGGACTTTCACAGATACGCAGTATTTT	CASSQDSGTFTDTQYF
TRBV2	.	TRBJ1-1	TRBD1	TGTGCCAGCAGTGGACAGGGAAGTATGAACACTGAAGCTTTCTTT	CASSGQGSMNTEAFF
TRBV7-8	.	TRBJ1-1	TRBD1	TGTGCCAGCGGCCTGAACAGGGGTTCAGCTTTCTTT	CASGLNRGSAFF
TRBV6-6	few	TRBJ1-4	.	TGTGCCAGCAGGCCCGGAGTTAATGAAAAACTGTTTTTT	CASRPGVNEKLFF
TRBV7-8	.	TRBJ2-3	TRBD1	TGTGCCAGCAGCATCAGGGGGCGCACAGATACGCAGTATTTT	CASSIRGRTDTQYF
TRBV7-2	.	TRBJ2-1	TRBD2	TGTGCCAGCAGCAGCGGGGGGTCTAACAATGAGCAGTTCTTC	CASSSGGSNNEQFF
TRBV2	.	TRBJ1-5	TRBD1	TGTGCCAGCAGGCGGTCTGGGACAGGGATTAGCAATCAGCCCCAGCATTTT	CASRRSGTGISNQPQHF